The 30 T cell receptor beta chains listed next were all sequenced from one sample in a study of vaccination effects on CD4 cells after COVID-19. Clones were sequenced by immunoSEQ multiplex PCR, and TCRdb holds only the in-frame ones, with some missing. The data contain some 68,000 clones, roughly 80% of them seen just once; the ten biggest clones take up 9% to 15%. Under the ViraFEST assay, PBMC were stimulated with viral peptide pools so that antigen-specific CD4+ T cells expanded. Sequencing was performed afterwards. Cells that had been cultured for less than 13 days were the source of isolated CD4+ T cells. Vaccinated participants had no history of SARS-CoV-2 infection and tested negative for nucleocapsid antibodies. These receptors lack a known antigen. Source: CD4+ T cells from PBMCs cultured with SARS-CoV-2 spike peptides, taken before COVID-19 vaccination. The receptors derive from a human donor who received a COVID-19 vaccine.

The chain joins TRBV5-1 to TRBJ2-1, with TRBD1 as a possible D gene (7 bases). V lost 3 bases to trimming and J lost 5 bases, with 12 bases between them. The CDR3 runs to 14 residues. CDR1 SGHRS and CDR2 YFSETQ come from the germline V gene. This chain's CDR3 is CASSWGDRDNEQFF. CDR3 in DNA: TGCGCCAGCAGCTGGGGGGACAGAGACAATGAGCAGTTCTTC.

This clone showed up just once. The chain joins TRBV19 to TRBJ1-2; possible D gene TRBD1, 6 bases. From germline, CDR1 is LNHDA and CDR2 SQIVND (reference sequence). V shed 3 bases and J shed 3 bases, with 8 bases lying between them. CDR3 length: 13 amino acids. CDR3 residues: CASSIRQDYGYTF. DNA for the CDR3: TGTGCCAGTAGTATCCGACAGGACTATGGCTACACCTTC. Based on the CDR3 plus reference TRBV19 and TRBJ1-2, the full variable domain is DGGITQSPKYLFRKEGQNVTLSCEQNLNHDAMYWYRQDPGQGLRLIYYSQIVNDFQKGDIAEGYSVSREKKESFPLTVTSAQKNPTAFYLCASSIRQDYGYTFGSGTRLTVV.

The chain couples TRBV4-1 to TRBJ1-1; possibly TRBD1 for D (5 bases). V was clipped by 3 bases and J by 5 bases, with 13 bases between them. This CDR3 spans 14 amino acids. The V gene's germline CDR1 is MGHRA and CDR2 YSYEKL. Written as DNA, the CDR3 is TGCGCCAGCAGCCACATGGGGGTCGAGACTGAAGCTTTCTTT. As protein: CASSHMGVETEAFF.

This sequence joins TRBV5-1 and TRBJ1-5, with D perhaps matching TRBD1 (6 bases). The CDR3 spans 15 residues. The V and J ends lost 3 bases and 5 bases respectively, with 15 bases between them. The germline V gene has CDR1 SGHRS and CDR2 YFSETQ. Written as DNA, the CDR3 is TGCGCCAGCAGCTGGCAGGGGTTATCTGATCAGCCCCAGCATTTT. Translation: CASSWQGLSDQPQHF.

CDR3 DNA: TGTGCCAGCAGCTTAGGGGCAGGGGGTCAGCCCCAGCATTTT. Translation: CASSLGAGGQPQHF. This chain connects TRBV7-9 to TRBJ1-5, with 7 nucleotides matching TRBD1. CDR1 and CDR2 (germline): SEHNR, FQNEAQ (reference sequence). J gave up 6 bases and V 1 base, and 3 bases lay outside the gene matches. There are 14 residues in the CDR3. The full variable domain, in which reference TRBV7-9 and TRBJ1-5 provide the parts outside the CDR3, is DTGVSQNPRHKITKRGQNVTFRCDPISEHNRLYWYRQTLGQGPEFLTYFQNEAQLEKSRLLSDRFSAERPKGSFSTLEIQRTEQGDSAMYLCASSLGAGGQPQHFGDGTRLSIL.

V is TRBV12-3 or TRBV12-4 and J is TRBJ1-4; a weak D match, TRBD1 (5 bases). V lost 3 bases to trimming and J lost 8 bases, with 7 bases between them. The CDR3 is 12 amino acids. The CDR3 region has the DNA TGTGCCAGCAGTTTTGGGGGAGAAAAACTGTTTTTT. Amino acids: CASSFGGEKLFF.

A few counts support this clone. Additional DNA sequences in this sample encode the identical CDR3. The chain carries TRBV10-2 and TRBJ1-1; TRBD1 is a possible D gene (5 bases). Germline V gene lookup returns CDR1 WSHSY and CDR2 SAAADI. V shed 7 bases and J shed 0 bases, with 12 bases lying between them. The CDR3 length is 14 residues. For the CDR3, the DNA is TGCGCCAGCAAGGTTCGGGGGATGAACACTGAAGCTTTCTTT. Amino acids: CASKVRGMNTEAFF.

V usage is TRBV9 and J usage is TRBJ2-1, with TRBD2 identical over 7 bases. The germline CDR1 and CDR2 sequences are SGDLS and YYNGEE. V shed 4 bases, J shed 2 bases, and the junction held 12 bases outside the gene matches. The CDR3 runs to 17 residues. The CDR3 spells CASSPRGGSGAYNEQFF. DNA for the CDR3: TGTGCCAGCAGCCCTCGGGGAGGGAGTGGCGCCTACAATGAGCAGTTCTTC.

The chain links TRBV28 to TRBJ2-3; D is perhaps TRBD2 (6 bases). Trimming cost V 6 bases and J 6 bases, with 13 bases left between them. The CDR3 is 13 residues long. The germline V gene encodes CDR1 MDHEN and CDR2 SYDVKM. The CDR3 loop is CASSRGTLDTQYF. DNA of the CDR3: TGTGCCAGCAGCCGAGGGACTTTGGATACGCAGTATTTT.

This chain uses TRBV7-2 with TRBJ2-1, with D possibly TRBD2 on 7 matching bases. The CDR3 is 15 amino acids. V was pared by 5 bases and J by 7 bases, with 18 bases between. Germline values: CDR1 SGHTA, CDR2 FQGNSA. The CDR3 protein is CASSRRGGASNEQFF. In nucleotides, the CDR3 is TGTGCCAGCAGCCGGAGGGGGGGGGCAAGTAATGAGCAGTTCTTC.

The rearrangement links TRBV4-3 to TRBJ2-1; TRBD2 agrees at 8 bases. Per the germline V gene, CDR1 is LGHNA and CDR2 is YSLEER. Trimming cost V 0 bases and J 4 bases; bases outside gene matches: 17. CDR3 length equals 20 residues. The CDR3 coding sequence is TGCGCCAGCAGCCAAGATCACGTGACTAGCGCCCCTCGCAGATACAATGAGCAGTTCTTC. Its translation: CASSQDHVTSAPRRYNEQFF.

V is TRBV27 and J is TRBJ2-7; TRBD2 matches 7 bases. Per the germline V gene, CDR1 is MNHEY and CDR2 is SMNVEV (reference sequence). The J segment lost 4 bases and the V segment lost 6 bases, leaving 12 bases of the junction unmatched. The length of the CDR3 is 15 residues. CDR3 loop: CASSPSGAKRYEQYV. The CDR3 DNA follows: TGTGCCAGCAGCCCAAGCGGGGCGAAACGTTACGAGCAGTACGTC.

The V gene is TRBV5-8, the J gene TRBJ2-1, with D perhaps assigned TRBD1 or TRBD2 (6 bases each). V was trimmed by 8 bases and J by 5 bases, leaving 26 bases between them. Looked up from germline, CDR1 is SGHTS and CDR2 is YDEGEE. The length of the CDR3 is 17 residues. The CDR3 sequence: CASPLSPGAPTNNEQFF. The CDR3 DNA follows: TGTGCCAGTCCCCTCTCCCCGGGGGCCCCGACGAACAATGAGCAGTTCTTC.

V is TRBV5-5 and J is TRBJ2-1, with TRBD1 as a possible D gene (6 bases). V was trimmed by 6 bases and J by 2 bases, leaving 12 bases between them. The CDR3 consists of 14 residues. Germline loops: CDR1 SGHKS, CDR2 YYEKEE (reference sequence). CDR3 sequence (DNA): TGTGCCAGCACCCGGACAGTCCCCTACAATGAGCAGTTCTTC. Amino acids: CASTRTVPYNEQFF.

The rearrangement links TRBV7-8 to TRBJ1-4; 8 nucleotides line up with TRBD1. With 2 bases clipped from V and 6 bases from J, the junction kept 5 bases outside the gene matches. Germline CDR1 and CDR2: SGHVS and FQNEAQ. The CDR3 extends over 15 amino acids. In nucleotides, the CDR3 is TGTGCCAGCAGCTTATTTGACAGGGGTGATGAAAAACTGTTTTTT. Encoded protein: CASSLFDRGDEKLFF.

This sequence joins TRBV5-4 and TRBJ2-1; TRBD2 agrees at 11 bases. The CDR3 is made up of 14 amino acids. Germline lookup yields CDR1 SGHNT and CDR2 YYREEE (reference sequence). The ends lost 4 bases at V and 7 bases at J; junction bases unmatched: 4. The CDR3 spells CASSPGLAVNEQFF. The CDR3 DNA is TGTGCCAGCAGCCCGGGACTAGCGGTAAATGAGCAGTTCTTC.

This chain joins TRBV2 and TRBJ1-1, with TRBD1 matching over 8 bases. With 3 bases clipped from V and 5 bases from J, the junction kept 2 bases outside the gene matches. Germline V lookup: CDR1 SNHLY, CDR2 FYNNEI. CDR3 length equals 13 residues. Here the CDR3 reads CASSDRGRTEAFF. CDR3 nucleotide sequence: TGTGCCAGCAGTGACAGGGGGCGAACTGAAGCTTTCTTT.

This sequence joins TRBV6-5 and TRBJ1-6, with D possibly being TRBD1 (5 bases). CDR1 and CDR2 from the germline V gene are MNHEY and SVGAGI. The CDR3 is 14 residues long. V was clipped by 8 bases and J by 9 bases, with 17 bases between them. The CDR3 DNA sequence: TGTGCCAGCGTCCCGGTAGGGAGGGGTTCACCCCTCCACTTT. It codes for CASVPVGRGSPLHF.

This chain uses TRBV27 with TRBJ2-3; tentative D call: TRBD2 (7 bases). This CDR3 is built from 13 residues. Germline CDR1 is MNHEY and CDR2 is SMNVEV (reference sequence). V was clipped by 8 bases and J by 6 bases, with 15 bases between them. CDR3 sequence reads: CASGWGGYDTQYF. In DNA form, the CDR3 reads TGTGCCAGCGGATGGGGGGGCTACGATACGCAGTATTTT.

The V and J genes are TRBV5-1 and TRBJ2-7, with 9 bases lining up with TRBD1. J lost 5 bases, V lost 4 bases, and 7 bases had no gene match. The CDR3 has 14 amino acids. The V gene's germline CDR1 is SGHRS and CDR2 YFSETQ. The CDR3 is CASSIQGANDEQYV. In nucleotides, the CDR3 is TGCGCCAGCAGCATACAGGGGGCAAACGACGAGCAGTACGTC.

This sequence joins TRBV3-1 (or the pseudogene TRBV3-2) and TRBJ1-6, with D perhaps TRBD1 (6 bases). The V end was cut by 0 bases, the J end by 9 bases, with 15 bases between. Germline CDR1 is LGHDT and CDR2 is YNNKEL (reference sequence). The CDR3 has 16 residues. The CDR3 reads CASSQDQPGATSPLHF. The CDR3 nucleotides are TGTGCCAGCAGCCAAGATCAGCCGGGGGCGACTTCACCCCTCCACTTT.

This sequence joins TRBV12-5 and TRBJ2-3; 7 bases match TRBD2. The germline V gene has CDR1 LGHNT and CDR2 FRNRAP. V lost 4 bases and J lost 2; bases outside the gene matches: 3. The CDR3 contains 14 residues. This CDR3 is CASGSSGYTDTQYF. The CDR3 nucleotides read TGTGCTAGTGGTTCTAGCGGATACACAGATACGCAGTATTTT.

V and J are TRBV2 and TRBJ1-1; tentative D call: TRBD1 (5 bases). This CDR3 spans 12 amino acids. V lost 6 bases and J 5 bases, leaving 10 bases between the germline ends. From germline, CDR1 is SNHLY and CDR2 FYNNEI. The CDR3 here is CASRGDGTEAFF. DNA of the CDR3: TGTGCCAGCAGGGGGGACGGGACTGAAGCTTTCTTT.

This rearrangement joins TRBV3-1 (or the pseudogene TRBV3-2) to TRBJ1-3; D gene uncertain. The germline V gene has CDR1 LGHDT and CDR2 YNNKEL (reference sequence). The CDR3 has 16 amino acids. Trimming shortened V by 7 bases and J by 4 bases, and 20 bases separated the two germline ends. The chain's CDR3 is CASTRAWGGRGNTIYF. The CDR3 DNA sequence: TGTGCCAGCACCCGCGCTTGGGGTGGTAGAGGAAACACCATATATTTT.

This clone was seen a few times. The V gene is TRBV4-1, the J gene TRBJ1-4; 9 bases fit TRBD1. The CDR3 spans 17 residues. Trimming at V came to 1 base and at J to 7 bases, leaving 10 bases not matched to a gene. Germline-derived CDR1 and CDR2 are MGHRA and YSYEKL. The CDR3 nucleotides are TGCGCCAGCAGCCAAGCCTACTACAGGGGACAGGGTGAAAAACTGTTTTTT. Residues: CASSQAYYRGQGEKLFF.

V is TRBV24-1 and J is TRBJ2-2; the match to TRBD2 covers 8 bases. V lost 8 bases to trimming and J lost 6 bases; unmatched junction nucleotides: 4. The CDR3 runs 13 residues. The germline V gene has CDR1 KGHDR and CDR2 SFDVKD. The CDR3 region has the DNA TGTGCCACCAATGGACTAGCCCCCGGGGAGCTGTTTTTT. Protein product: CATNGLAPGELFF.

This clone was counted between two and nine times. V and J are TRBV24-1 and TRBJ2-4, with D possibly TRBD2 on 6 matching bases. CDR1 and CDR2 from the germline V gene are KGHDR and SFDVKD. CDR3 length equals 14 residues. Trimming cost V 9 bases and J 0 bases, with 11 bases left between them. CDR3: CATSRGGAKNIQYF. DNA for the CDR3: TGTGCCACCTCCCGGGGAGGAGCCAAAAACATTCAGTACTTC.

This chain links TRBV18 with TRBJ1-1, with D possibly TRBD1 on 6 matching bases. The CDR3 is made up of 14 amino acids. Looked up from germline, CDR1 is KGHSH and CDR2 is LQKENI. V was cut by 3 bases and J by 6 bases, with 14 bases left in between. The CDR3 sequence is CASSPLGASPEAFF. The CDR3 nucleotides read TGTGCCAGCTCACCCTTGGGGGCTTCTCCTGAAGCTTTCTTT.

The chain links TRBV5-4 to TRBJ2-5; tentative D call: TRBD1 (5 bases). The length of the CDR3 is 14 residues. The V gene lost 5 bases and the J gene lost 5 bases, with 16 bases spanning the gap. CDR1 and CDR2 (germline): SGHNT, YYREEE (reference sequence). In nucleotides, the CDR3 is TGTGCCAGCAGTTACGGTGCCGCAGGGGAGACCCAGTACTTC. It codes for CASSYGAAGETQYF.

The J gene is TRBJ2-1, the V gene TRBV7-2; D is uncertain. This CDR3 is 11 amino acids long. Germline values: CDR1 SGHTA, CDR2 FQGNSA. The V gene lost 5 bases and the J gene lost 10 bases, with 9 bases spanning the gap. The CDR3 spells CASSTNQEQFF. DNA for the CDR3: TGTGCCAGCAGCACAAACCAGGAGCAGTTCTTC.